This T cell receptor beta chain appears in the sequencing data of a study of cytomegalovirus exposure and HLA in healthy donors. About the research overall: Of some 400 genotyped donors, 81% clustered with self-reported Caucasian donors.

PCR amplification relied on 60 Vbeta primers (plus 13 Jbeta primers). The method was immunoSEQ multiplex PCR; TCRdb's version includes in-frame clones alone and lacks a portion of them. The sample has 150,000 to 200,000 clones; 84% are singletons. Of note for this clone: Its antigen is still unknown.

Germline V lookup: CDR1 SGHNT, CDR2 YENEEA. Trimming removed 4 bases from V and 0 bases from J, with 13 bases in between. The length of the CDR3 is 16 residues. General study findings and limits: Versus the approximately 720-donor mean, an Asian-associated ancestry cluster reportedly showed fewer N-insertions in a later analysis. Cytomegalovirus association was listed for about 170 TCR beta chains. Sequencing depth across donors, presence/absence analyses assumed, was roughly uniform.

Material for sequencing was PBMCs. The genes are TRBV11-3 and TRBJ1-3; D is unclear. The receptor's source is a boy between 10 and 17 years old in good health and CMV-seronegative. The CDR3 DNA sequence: TGTGCCAGCAGCTCTTCTCACGGAGGCTCTGGAAACACCATATATTTT. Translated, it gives CASSSSHGGSGNTIYF.